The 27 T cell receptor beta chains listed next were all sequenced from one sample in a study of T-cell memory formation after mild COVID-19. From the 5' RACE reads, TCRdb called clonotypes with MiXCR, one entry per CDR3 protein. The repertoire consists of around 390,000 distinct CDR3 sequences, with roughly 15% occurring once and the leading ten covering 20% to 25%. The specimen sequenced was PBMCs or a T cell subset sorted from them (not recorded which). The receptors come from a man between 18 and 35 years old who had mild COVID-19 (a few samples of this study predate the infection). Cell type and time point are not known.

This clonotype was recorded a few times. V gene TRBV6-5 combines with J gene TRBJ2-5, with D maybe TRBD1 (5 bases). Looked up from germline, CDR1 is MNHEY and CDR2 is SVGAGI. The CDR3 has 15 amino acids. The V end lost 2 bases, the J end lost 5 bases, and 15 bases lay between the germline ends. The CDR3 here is CASSYGAVKSETQYF. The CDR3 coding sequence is TGTGCCAGCAGTTACGGGGCAGTAAAATCGGAGACCCAGTACTTC.

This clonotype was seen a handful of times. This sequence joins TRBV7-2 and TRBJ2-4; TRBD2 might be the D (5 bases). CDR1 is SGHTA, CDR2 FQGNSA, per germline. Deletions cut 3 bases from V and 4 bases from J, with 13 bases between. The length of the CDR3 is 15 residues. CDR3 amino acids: CASSFPSSGKNIQYF. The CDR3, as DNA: TGTGCCAGCAGCTTTCCTAGCTCCGGAAAAAACATTCAGTACTTC.

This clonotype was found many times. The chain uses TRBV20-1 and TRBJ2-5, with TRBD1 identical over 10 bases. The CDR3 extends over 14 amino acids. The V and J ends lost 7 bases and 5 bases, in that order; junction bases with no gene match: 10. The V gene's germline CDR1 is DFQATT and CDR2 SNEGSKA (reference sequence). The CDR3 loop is CSVTRQGARETQYF. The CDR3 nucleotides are TGCAGTGTTACCCGACAGGGGGCGAGGGAGACCCAGTACTTC.

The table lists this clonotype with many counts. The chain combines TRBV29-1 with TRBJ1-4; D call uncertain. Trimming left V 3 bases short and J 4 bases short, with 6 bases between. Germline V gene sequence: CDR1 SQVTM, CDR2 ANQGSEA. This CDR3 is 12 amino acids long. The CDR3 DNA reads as TGCAGCGTTGAGGCGGATAATGAAAAACTGTTTTTT. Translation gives CSVEADNEKLFF.

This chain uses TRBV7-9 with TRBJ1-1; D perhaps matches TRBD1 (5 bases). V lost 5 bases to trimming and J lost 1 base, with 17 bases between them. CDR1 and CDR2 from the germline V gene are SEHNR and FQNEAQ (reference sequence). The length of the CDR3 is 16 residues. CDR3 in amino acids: CASSPWGRAGNTEAFF. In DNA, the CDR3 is TGTGCCAGCAGCCCTTGGGGCAGGGCCGGGAACACTGAAGCTTTCTTT.

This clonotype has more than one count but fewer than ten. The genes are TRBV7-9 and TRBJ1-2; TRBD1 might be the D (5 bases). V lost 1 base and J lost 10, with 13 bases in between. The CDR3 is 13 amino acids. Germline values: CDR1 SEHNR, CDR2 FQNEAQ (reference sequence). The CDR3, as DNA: TGTGCCAGCAGCTTAGGGCCCCAGGGCGCCTACACCTTC. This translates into CASSLGPQGAYTF.

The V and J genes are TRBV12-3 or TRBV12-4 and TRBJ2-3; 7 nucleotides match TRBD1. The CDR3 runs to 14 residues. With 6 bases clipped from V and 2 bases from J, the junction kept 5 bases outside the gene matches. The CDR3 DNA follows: TGTGCCAGCAGAGCCGGGACAGCCACAGATACGCAGTATTTT. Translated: CASRAGTATDTQYF.

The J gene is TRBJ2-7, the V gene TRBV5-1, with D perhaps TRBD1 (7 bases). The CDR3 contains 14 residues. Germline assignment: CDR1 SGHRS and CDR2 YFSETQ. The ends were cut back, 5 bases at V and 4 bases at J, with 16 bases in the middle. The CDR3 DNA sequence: TGCGCCAGCAGTCTCGGACAGGAGGGATACGAGCAGTACTTC. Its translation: CASSLGQEGYEQYF.

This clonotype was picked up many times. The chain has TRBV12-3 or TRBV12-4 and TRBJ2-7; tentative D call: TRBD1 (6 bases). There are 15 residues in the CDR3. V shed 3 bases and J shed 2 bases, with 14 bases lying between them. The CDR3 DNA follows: TGTGCCAGCAGTTTTAGGGCAGGGGAACCCTACGAGCAGTACTTC. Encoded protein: CASSFRAGEPYEQYF.

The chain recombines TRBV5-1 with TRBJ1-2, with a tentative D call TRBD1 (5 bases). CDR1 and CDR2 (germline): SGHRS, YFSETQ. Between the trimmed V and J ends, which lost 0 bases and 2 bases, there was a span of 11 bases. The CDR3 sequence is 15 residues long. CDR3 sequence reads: CASSLASKGNYGYTF. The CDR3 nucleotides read TGCGCCAGCAGCTTGGCTTCTAAGGGGAACTATGGCTACACCTTC.

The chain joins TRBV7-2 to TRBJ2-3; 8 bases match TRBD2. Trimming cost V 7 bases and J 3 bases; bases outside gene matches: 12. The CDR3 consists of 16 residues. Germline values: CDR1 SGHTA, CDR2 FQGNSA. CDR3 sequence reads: CASTGGDFFRTDTQYF. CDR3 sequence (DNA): TGTGCCAGCACCGGGGGGGATTTCTTTAGGACAGATACGCAGTATTTT.

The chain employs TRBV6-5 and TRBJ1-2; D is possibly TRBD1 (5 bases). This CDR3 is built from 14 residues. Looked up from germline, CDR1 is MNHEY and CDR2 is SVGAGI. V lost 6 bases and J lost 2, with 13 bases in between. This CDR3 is CASSRTQGNYGYTF. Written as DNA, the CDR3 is TGTGCCAGCAGCCGTACCCAGGGAAACTATGGCTACACCTTC.

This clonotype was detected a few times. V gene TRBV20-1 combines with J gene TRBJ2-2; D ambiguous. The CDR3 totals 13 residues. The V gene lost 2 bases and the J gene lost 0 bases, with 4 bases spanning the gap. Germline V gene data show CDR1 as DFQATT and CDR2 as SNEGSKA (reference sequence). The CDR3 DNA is TGCAGTGCTAGATTTACGAACACCGGGGAGCTGTTTTTT. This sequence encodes CSARFTNTGELFF.

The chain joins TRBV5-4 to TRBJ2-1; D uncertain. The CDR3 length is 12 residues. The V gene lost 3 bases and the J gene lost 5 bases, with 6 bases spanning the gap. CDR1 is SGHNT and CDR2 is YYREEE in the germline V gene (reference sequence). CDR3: CASSSEDNEQFF. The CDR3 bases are TGTGCCAGCAGCTCCGAAGACAATGAGCAGTTCTTC.

CDR3 region: CASSPEGQYYGYTF. CDR3 sequence (DNA): TGTGCCAGCAGTCCCGAGGGACAGTACTATGGCTACACCTTC. V usage is TRBV25-1 and J usage is TRBJ1-2, with 7 bases fitting TRBD1. The V segment lost 5 bases and the J segment 3 bases; nucleotides outside the gene matches: 6. The CDR3 has 14 amino acids. The germline V gene has CDR1 MGHDK and CDR2 SYGVNS.

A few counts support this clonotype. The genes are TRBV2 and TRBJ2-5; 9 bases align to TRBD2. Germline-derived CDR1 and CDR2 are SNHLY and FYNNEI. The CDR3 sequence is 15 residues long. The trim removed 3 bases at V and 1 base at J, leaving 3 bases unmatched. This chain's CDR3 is CASSESGGFQETQYF. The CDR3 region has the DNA TGTGCCAGCAGTGAGAGCGGGGGGTTCCAAGAGACCCAGTACTTC. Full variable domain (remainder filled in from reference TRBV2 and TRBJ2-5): EPEVTQTPSHQVTQMGQEVILRCVPISNHLYFYWYRQILGQKVEFLVSFYNNEISEKSEIFDDQFSVERPDGSNFTLKIRSTKLEDSAMYFCASSESGGFQETQYFGPGTRLLVL.

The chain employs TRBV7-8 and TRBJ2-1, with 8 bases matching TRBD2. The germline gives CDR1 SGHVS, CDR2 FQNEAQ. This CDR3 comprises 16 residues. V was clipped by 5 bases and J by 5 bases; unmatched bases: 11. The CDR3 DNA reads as TGTGCCAGCAGCCCCGGCGGGCGGGGGGCAAACAATGAGCAGTTCTTC. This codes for CASSPGGRGANNEQFF.

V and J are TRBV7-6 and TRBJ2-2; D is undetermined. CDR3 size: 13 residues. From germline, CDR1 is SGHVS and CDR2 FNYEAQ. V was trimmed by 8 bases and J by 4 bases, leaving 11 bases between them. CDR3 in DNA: TGTGCCAGCCTGGTGTCGGGCACCGGGGAGCTGTTTTTT. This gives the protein CASLVSGTGELFF.

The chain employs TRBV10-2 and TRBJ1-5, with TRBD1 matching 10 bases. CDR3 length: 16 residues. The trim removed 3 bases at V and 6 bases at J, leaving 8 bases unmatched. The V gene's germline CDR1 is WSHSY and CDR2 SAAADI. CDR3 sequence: CASSEEGDRGIQPQHF. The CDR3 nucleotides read TGCGCCAGCAGTGAAGAGGGGGACAGGGGTATTCAGCCCCAGCATTTT.

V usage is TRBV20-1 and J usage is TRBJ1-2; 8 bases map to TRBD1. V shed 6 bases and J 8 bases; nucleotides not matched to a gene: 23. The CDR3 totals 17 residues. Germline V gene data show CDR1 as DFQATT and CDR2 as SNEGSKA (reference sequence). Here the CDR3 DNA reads TGCAGTGCCGCTATGGAGGAGACAGGGGTCGTTCTCTACGGCTACACCTTC. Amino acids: CSAAMEETGVVLYGYTF.

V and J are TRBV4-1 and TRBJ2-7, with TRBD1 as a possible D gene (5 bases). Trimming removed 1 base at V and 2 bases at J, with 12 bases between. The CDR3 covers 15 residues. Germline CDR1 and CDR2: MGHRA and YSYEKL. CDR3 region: CASSQVPAGPYEQYF. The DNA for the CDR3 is TGCGCCAGCAGCCAAGTACCCGCAGGGCCCTACGAGCAGTACTTC.

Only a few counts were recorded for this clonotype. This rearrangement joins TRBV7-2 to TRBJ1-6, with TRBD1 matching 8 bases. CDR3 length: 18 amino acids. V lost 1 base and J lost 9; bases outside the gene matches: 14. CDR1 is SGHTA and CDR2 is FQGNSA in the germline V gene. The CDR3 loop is CASSLERTGTLNLSPLHF. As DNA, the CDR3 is TGTGCCAGCAGCTTAGAGAGGACAGGGACCTTGAACCTTTCACCCCTCCACTTT.

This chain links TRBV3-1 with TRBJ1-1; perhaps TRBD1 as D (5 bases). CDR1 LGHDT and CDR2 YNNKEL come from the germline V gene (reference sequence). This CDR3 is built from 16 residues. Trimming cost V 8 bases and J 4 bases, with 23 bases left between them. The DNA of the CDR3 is TGTGCCAGCTGCTCACACACCTCAGGGTTGGGCACTGAAGCTTTCTTT. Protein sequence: CASCSHTSGLGTEAFF.

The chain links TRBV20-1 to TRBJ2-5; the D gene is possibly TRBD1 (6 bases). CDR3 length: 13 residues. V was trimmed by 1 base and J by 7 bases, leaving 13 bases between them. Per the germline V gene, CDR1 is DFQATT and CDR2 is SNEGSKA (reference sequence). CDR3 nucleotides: TGCAGTGCTAGAGGGGAAGGGGGTTGGACCCAGTACTTC. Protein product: CSARGEGGWTQYF.

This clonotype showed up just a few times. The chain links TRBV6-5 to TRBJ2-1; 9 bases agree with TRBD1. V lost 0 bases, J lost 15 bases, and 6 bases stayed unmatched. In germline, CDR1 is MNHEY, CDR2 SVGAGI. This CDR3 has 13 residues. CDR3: CASSYSGTGRAFF. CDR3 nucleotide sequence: TGTGCCAGCAGTTACTCAGGGACAGGGAGGGCGTTCTTC.

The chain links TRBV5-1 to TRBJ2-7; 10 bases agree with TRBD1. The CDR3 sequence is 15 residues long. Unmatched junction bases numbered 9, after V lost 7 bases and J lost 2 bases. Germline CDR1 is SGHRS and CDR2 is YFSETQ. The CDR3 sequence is CASFQGGTGAYEQYF. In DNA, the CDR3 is TGCGCCAGCTTCCAAGGCGGGACAGGGGCCTACGAGCAGTACTTC.

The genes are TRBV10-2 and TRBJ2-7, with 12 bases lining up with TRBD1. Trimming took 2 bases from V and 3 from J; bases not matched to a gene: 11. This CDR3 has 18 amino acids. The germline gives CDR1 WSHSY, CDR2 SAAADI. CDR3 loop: CASSEARGGTGGGYEQYF. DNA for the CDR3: TGCGCCAGCAGTGAGGCGAGAGGAGGGACAGGGGGCGGCTACGAGCAGTACTTC.